This section outlines one T cell receptor beta chain sequence together with its context. This sample is part of a study of T cell responses to AZD1222 COVID-19 vaccine. Some clones are missing from TCRdb's copy, which holds only in-frame ones; the method was immunoSEQ multiplex PCR. The repertoire has some 150,000 clones, about 93% of them found once; the top ten carry 4.5% to 5.5%. The source of this sequence is an adult in good health. This specimen consisted of peripheral blood, obtained on day 0 of AZD1222 vaccination.

The CDR3 sequence: CASSSSGNEQFF. CDR3 bases: TGTGCCAGCAGCTCCAGTGGGAATGAGCAGTTCTTC. The V and J genes are TRBV7-9 and TRBJ2-1; D unresolved. V was trimmed by 4 bases and J by 7 bases, leaving 8 bases between them. Germline-derived CDR1 and CDR2 are SEHNR and FQNEAQ (reference sequence). The CDR3 is 12 residues long.